A selection of T cell receptor beta chains follows, all from one sample in a study of T cells in Graves' hyperthyroidism and ophthalmopathy. TCRdb reprocessed the multiplex PCR reads via MiXCR and lists one record per CDR3 protein. The sample carries 270,000 or so distinct CDR3 sequences, less than 30% recorded once. Sample: blood. These receptors came from a man aged 35-49 years with Graves' hyperthyroidism that later progressed to Graves' ophthalmopathy. Both conserved end residues are part of each CDR3. A D gene is named only where the DNA matches it firmly. The size field is filled for only some rows; it gives once, few, many or a size class.

.	TRBV14	TRBJ1-2	many	TGTGCCAGCAGCCCGGAACAGAACTATGGCTACACCTTC	CASSPEQNYGYTF
.	TRBV6-1	TRBJ2-2	.	TGTGCCAGCAGCTTTCCCCGCACCGGGGAGCTGTTTTTT	CASSFPRTGELFF
.	TRBV12-3/TRBV12-4	TRBJ2-2	many	TGTGCCAGCAGGGGACTTATGAACACCGGGGAGCTGTTTTTT	CASRGLMNTGELFF
TRBD1	TRBV29-1	TRBJ1-1	many	TGCAGCGTCTGGGAGACAGGGGGGACCGTTGAAGCTTTCTTT	CSVWETGGTVEAFF
.	TRBV6-5	TRBJ2-7	many	TGTGCAGCTAAGTCGGAGTCGAGCAACGAGCAGTACTTC	CAAKSESSNEQYF
.	TRBV6-1	TRBJ2-2	many	TGTGCCAGCAGTCTAACGGACAGCGGGACCGGGGAGCTGTTTTTT	CASSLTDSGTGELFF
TRBD2	TRBV28	TRBJ2-5	many	TGTGCCAGCAGTTTTTTGAGGCTAGCGGGAATCACCGAGGAGACCCAGTACTTC	CASSFLRLAGITEETQYF
.	TRBV20-1	TRBJ2-2	many	TGCAGTGCTAGAGGTCCGCGGGCCGGGGAGCTGTTTTTT	CSARGPRAGELFF
.	TRBV29-1	TRBJ2-7	many	TGCAGCGTTGTTACAGGTGCGGTTTACGAGCAGTACTTC	CSVVTGAVYEQYF
.	TRBV30	TRBJ1-1	.	TGTGCCTGGAGGCGGACGGTGAACACTGAAGCTTTCTTT	CAWRRTVNTEAFF